These 14 T cell receptor beta chains were sequenced from one sample in a study of shared clonotypes between healthy human individuals. The method was immunoSEQ multiplex PCR; TCRdb's version includes in-frame clones alone and lacks a portion of them. The sample lists 1.4 million to 1.5 million clones; around 97% were seen once. The sequenced material came from naive CD4+ T cells sorted from blood. Documented subset: CD45RA+ positively selected. The receptors were sampled from a man aged 30 to 45 in good health.

The genes are TRBV11-2 and TRBJ1-1; D perhaps matches TRBD1 (6 bases). The V gene's germline CDR1 is SGHAT and CDR2 FQNNGV. The CDR3 sequence is 13 residues long. V was shortened by 5 bases and J by 4 bases, with 11 bases between the two germline ends. The CDR3 loop reads CASSLQGSTEAFF. In DNA, the CDR3 is TGTGCCAGCAGCCTCCAGGGGAGCACTGAAGCTTTCTTT.

On this clone itself: A junction end diverges from the germline sequence, so it may reflect a read error. The chain uses TRBV28 and TRBJ2-7, with 12 bases aligning to TRBD2. Germline loops: CDR1 MDHEN, CDR2 SYDVKM. This CDR3 is built from 12 residues. The CDR3 here is CSSGRARFEQYF. As DNA, the CDR3 is TGCTCTAGCGGGAGGGCCAGGTTCGAGCAGTACTTC.

This rearrangement joins TRBV30 to TRBJ2-7; D may be TRBD1 (6 bases). Germline lookup yields CDR1 GTSNPN and CDR2 SVGIG (reference sequence). The ends were cut back, 4 bases at V and 2 bases at J, with 12 bases in the middle. The CDR3 covers 13 residues. In nucleotides, the CDR3 is TGTGCCTGGAACGGGGACATTACCTACGAGCAGTACTTC. Translation gives CAWNGDITYEQYF.

V usage is TRBV9 and J usage is TRBJ2-7; perhaps TRBD2 as D (5 bases). V was pared by 0 bases and J by 3 bases, with 13 bases between. Germline lookup yields CDR1 SGDLS and CDR2 YYNGEE. The CDR3 is 15 amino acids. CDR3 DNA: TGTGCCAGCAGCGTAGGGGCGGGCTCCTACTACGAGCAGTACTTC. Translated: CASSVGAGSYYEQYF.

The chain has TRBV29-1 and TRBJ2-7; 8 nucleotides align to TRBD1. The CDR3 sequence is 14 residues long. The V gene end was trimmed by 6 bases and the J gene end by 2 bases; junction bases not matched to a gene: 9. Germline CDR1 SQVTM, CDR2 ANQGSEA. CDR3 bases: TGCAGCGTCGGAACCAGGGGGCCAACCTACGAGCAGTACTTC. This codes for CSVGTRGPTYEQYF.

The rearrangement uses TRBV27 and TRBJ2-6; 9 nucleotides agree with TRBD1. The V gene's germline CDR1 is MNHEY and CDR2 SMNVEV (reference sequence). CDR3 size: 18 residues. Trimming removed 5 bases from V and 0 bases from J; junction bases left unmatched: 8. The CDR3, as DNA: TGTGCCAGCAGTCCCTTGACAGGGGGACTCTCTGGGGCCAACGTCCTGACTTTC. Translation: CASSPLTGGLSGANVLTF.

The V gene is TRBV7-2, the J gene TRBJ2-1, with 7 positions matching TRBD2. Germline loops: CDR1 SGHTA, CDR2 FQGNSA. With 0 bases clipped from V and 3 bases from J, the junction kept 2 bases outside the gene matches. The CDR3 has 15 residues. CDR3 protein: CASSLAGDYYNEQFF. The DNA of the CDR3 is TGTGCCAGCAGCTTAGCAGGGGACTACTACAATGAGCAGTTCTTC. The entire variable domain, with the rest obtained from reference TRBV7-2 and TRBJ2-1, is as follows: GAGVSQSPSNKVTEKGKDVELRCDPISGHTALYWYRQSLGQGLEFLIYFQGNSAPDKSGLPSDRFSAERTGGSVSTLTIQRTQQEDSAVYLCASSLAGDYYNEQFFGPGTRLTVL.

The chain carries TRBV6-5 and TRBJ2-5; the D call may be TRBD1 or TRBD2 (5 bases each). This CDR3 comprises 14 residues. Germline CDR1 MNHEY, CDR2 SVGAGI. Between the trimmed V and J ends, which lost 6 bases and 1 base, there was a span of 12 bases. CDR3 protein: CASRRGVLQETQYF. The CDR3, as DNA: TGTGCCAGCAGGAGGGGAGTCCTCCAAGAGACCCAGTACTTC.

This rearrangement joins TRBV7-9 to TRBJ1-1; weak D call: TRBD1 (6 bases). Germline CDR1 is SEHNR and CDR2 is FQNEAQ (reference sequence). V was trimmed by 8 bases and J by 1 base, leaving 20 bases between them. The CDR3 has 16 amino acids. DNA for the CDR3: TGTGCCAGCGGACTCCTCAAGGGACACGAGAACACTGAAGCTTTCTTT. As protein: CASGLLKGHENTEAFF.

V usage is TRBV7-9 and J usage is TRBJ2-1; 9 bases match TRBD2. With V trimmed by 4 bases and J by 5 bases, 6 bases remained unmatched. CDR3 size: 15 residues. The germline CDR1 and CDR2 sequences are SEHNR and FQNEAQ (reference sequence). CDR3 in amino acids: CASSSTGLADNEQFF. The CDR3 DNA is TGTGCCAGCAGCTCGACGGGACTAGCTGACAATGAGCAGTTCTTC.

The chain uses TRBV7-2 and TRBJ2-2, with 10 bases aligning to TRBD2. Germline V gene lookup returns CDR1 SGHTA and CDR2 FQGNSA. The CDR3 runs 17 residues. After removal of 5 bases from V and 7 bases from J, the junction contained 13 bases not matched to a gene. The CDR3 DNA sequence: TGTGCCAGCAGCCCCTGGACTAGCGGACTGGATGGCGGGGAGCTGTTTTTT. Its protein product is CASSPWTSGLDGGELFF.

This chain links TRBV5-1 with TRBJ2-7, with D perhaps TRBD2 (5 bases). The CDR3 has 13 residues. Trimming cost V 4 bases and J 7 bases, with 15 bases left between them. Germline V gene data show CDR1 as SGHRS and CDR2 as YFSETQ. CDR3 coding DNA: TGCGCCAGCAGCAGCCCTGGGCTAGCTGAGCAGTACTTC. It yields the protein CASSSPGLAEQYF.

The chain joins TRBV2 to TRBJ2-2, with D maybe TRBD2 (5 bases). Germline values: CDR1 SNHLY, CDR2 FYNNEI. The CDR3 has 16 residues. V was cut by 6 bases and J by 2 bases, with 16 bases left in between. The CDR3 spells CASSEGSMTNTGELFF. Written as DNA, the CDR3 is TGTGCCAGCAGCGAGGGTTCGATGACCAACACCGGGGAGCTGTTTTTT.

This sequence joins TRBV6-1 and TRBJ1-4; TRBD1 is a possible D gene (6 bases). This CDR3 spans 16 amino acids. CDR1 and CDR2 (germline): MNHNS, SASEGT. V lost 3 bases and J 7 bases, leaving 18 bases between the germline ends. The DNA for the CDR3 is TGTGCCAGCAGTGACCCGGGGGGGGCAGGCGGTGAAAAACTGTTTTTT. Translated, it gives CASSDPGGAGGEKLFF.